This T cell receptor beta chain was identified in a study of T-cell memory formation after mild COVID-19. TCRdb called the 5' RACE reads again in MiXCR, with one record for every CDR3 protein. Counted here are roughly 200,000 distinct CDR3 sequences, over 9% occurring once; the ten biggest clones make up roughly 4%. Ten or more counts support this clonotype. The CDR3 runs to 16 residues. From germline, CDR1 is KGHSH and CDR2 LQKENI. J was trimmed by 7 bases and V by 3 bases; bases with no gene match: 12. The origin of this receptor is a man younger than 30 who had mild COVID-19 (a few samples of this study predate the infection). Cell type and time point are not known. The chain links TRBV18 to TRBJ1-2; 9 bases agree with TRBD1. Sequencing used PBMCs or a T cell subset sorted from them (not recorded which). The CDR3 DNA follows: TGTGCCAGCTCACCTACAACATCTGGACAGGGGTCTGGCTACACCTTC. As protein: CASSPTTSGQGSGYTF.